This T cell receptor (beta chain) originates from a study of circulating CD8 cells and anti-PD-1 response in melanoma. Study as a whole: Treatment was intravenous nivolumab at 3 mg/kg every 2 weeks. Seven of 13 melanoma patients received first-line anti-PD-1 therapy. Whole-study findings and limits: Subset repertoires were largely private at M1, with under 7.5% shared. Experiments were generally run without replicates.

V shed 1 base and J 5 bases; nucleotides not matched to a gene: 6. The CDR3 is 15 residues long. Germline V CDR1 and CDR2: LNHDA, SQIVND (reference sequence). Four subsets defined by PD-1 and/or TIGIT were sorted from live CD3+CD8+TCRalphabeta+ cells. The QIAseq Immune Repertoire TCR panel built the libraries from around 15 ng of total RNA. TCRdb reanalysed the reads using MiXCR and keeps one entry per CDR3 protein. In the table there are more than 200 distinct CDR3 sequences, around 7.7% of which are singletons. This clonotype rates as medium-sized. The antigen is not known. V is TRBV19 and J is TRBJ1-1, with 8 bases lining up with TRBD1. Sequencing was performed on CD8+ T cells from PBMCs, taken at baseline or after one month of anti-PD-1 therapy (not recorded which). The receptor's source is a human donor with melanoma. The CDR3 DNA reads TGTGCCAGTAGTATAGGACAGGGGATGAGGACTGAAGCTTTCTTT. Translated: CASSIGQGMRTEAFF.